Shown below are 16 T cell receptor beta chains from a single sample sequenced in a study of T and B cells in COVID-19 patients. TRB was amplified from around 230-520 ng of blood genomic DNA. Multiplex PCR with BIOMED2 TRB-A/B primer pools amplified TRB rearrangements. TCRdb reprocessed the multiplex PCR reads via MiXCR and lists one record per CDR3 protein. The data hold approximately 20,000 distinct CDR3 sequences, with just under 30% observed a single time. The sample taken for sequencing was blood. These receptors all stem from a human donor who had recovered from COVID-19.

This clonotype is termed medium-sized. The genes are TRBV19 and TRBJ2-6; 8 bases match TRBD1. Germline CDR1 and CDR2: LNHDA and SQIVND (reference sequence). The CDR3 consists of 16 residues. The trim removed 6 bases at V and 3 bases at J, leaving 7 bases unmatched. CDR3 nucleotides: TGTGCCAGTAGGTCAGGGGGCGCAGGTGGGGCCAACGTCCTGACTTTC. This encodes CASRSGGAGGANVLTF.

On this clonotype itself: One base away lies a much larger clone, so this may be a sequencing read error. The chain is built from TRBV5-6 and TRBJ2-1; no reliable D call. The CDR3 covers 12 residues. Per the germline V gene, CDR1 is SGHDT and CDR2 is YYEEEE. The germline V and J ends were trimmed by 3 bases and 3 bases, with 4 bases remaining between them. CDR3 sequence (DNA): TGTGCCAGCAGCTCCTACTACAATGAGCAGTTCTTC. It yields the protein CASSSYYNEQFF.

There are a few counts of this clonotype. The gene calls are TRBV6-5 and TRBJ2-1, with D possibly being TRBD1 or TRBD2 (5 bases each). Germline V CDR1 and CDR2: MNHEY, SVGAGI. The CDR3 covers 16 residues. Trimming took off 6 bases at V and 6 bases at J, with 21 bases between the two ends. The CDR3 reads CASSLPGPRTSNEQFF. CDR3 DNA: TGTGCCAGCAGCCTACCGGGGCCCCGGACCTCCAATGAGCAGTTCTTC.

This clonotype occurred once. CDR3 bases: TGCGCCAGCAGCTCTTCAGCGGGAGACTCAGATACGCAGTATTTT. It yields the protein CASSSSAGDSDTQYF. This chain connects TRBV5-1 to TRBJ2-3; 8 nucleotides match TRBD2. This CDR3 is 15 amino acids long. Germline V gene sequence: CDR1 SGHRS, CDR2 YFSETQ. The V gene end was trimmed by 3 bases and the J gene end by 4 bases; junction bases not matched to a gene: 7.

A single count supports this clonotype. V is TRBV5-5 and J is TRBJ2-3; possibly TRBD1 for D (6 bases). The CDR3 consists of 15 residues. Per the germline V gene, CDR1 is SGHKS and CDR2 is YYEKEE (reference sequence). Trimming removed 2 bases from V and 0 bases from J, with 10 bases in between. The DNA for the CDR3 is TGTGCCAGCAGCTTTCCAGGGGCTAGCACAGATACGCAGTATTTT. Translating gives CASSFPGASTDTQYF.

Remarks on this clonotype: It may be a read error: a sequence one base away is much more abundant. The chain links TRBV19 to TRBJ2-7; D gene unclear. With 5 bases removed from V and 7 bases from J, the gap between germline ends came to 9 bases. This CDR3 has 11 amino acids. Germline V lookup: CDR1 LNHDA, CDR2 SQIVND (reference sequence). In nucleotides, the CDR3 is TGTGCCAGTAGTGTCCTTAATGAGCAGTACTTC. Encoded protein: CASSVLNEQYF.

The gene calls are TRBV6-5 and TRBJ1-1; possible D gene TRBD1, 6 bases. The CDR3 loop spans 13 amino acids. The germline V and J ends were trimmed by 8 bases and 4 bases, with 14 bases remaining between them. From germline, CDR1 is MNHEY and CDR2 SVGAGI. The CDR3 region is CASAGARSTEAFF. As DNA, the CDR3 is TGTGCCAGCGCGGGGGCCCGGAGCACTGAAGCTTTCTTT.

This clonotype was seen only a few times. V usage is TRBV27 and J usage is TRBJ1-6; 9 positions match TRBD1. CDR3 length: 14 amino acids. Trimming cost V 6 bases and J 10 bases; bases outside gene matches: 7. Germline V CDR1 and CDR2: MNHEY, SMNVEV (reference sequence). The CDR3 DNA reads TGTGCCAGCAGCCCCGGGACAGGGCGGTCACCCCTCCACTTT. Encoded protein: CASSPGTGRSPLHF.

This chain uses TRBV6-5 with TRBJ2-1; 10 bases line up with TRBD2. Trimming at V came to 5 bases and at J to 2 bases, leaving 3 bases not matched to a gene. Germline V gives CDR1 MNHEY, CDR2 SVGAGI. This CDR3 spans 15 amino acids. The chain's CDR3 is CASSQRGGPYNEQFF. CDR3 DNA sequence: TGTGCCAGCAGTCAGCGGGGGGGCCCCTACAATGAGCAGTTCTTC.

This clonotype counts as medium-sized (0.01 to 0.1%). The CDR3 here is CASMRADTQYF. In DNA, the CDR3 is TGTGCCAGCATGCGGGCAGATACGCAGTATTTT. This chain uses TRBV6-5 with TRBJ2-3; tentatively, D is TRBD2 (5 bases). The V end lost 7 bases, the J end lost 4 bases, and 6 bases lay between the germline ends. Germline V gives CDR1 MNHEY, CDR2 SVGAGI. CDR3 length equals 11 residues.

This chain uses TRBV30 with TRBJ1-2; no firm D call. Germline V lookup: CDR1 GTSNPN, CDR2 SVGIG (reference sequence). Trimming cost V 2 bases and J 4 bases, with 17 bases left between them. This CDR3 region has 15 residues. The CDR3 coding sequence is TGTGCCTGGAGTATTACCTTGGGAACAGTCTATGGCTACACCTTC. This codes for CAWSITLGTVYGYTF.

The chain uses TRBV19 and TRBJ1-5; D gene uncertain. The V end was cut by 5 bases, the J end by 2 bases, with 13 bases between. In germline, CDR1 is LNHDA, CDR2 SQIVND (reference sequence). The CDR3 covers 15 residues. CDR3 sequence reads: CASSGGAMGNQPQHF. DNA for the CDR3: TGTGCCAGTAGTGGCGGTGCAATGGGCAATCAGCCCCAGCATTTT.

This clonotype was detected only a few times. This sequence joins TRBV6-5 and TRBJ2-7; 9 bases agree with TRBD1. Per the germline V gene, CDR1 is MNHEY and CDR2 is SVGAGI. There are 14 residues in the CDR3. Losses at the gene ends were 2 bases for V and 3 bases for J; bases not matched to a gene: 2. CDR3: CASSYTGGGYEQYF. CDR3 bases: TGTGCCAGCAGTTACACAGGGGGCGGCTACGAGCAGTACTTC.

This clonotype is termed medium-sized. The V call is TRBV29-1, the J call TRBJ2-1, with TRBD2 matching over 11 bases. Trimming took 6 bases from V and 6 from J; bases not matched to a gene: 7. CDR1 and CDR2 (germline): SQVTM, ANQGSEA. The CDR3 consists of 14 residues. CDR3 coding DNA: TGCAGCGTCGTCCTAGCGGGGGGCCTCAATGAGCAGTTCTTC. Protein sequence: CSVVLAGGLNEQFF.

Relative to its sample, this clonotype is medium-sized. The chain recombines TRBV30 with TRBJ2-3; D is uncertain. The CDR3 extends over 11 amino acids. Trimming pared 3 bases from V and 2 bases from J, leaving 3 bases between. CDR1 GTSNPN and CDR2 SVGIG come from the germline V gene (reference sequence). DNA of the CDR3: TGTGCCTGGAGCGACACAGATACGCAGTATTTT. Protein sequence: CAWSDTDTQYF.

The V call is TRBV24-1, the J call TRBJ2-3; D gene ambiguous. CDR1 and CDR2 from the germline V gene are KGHDR and SFDVKD. The CDR3 has 13 amino acids. V was trimmed by 2 bases and J by 0 bases, leaving 2 bases between them. In DNA form, the CDR3 reads TGTGCCACCAGTGATTGGAGCACAGATACGCAGTATTTT. It is translated as CATSDWSTDTQYF.